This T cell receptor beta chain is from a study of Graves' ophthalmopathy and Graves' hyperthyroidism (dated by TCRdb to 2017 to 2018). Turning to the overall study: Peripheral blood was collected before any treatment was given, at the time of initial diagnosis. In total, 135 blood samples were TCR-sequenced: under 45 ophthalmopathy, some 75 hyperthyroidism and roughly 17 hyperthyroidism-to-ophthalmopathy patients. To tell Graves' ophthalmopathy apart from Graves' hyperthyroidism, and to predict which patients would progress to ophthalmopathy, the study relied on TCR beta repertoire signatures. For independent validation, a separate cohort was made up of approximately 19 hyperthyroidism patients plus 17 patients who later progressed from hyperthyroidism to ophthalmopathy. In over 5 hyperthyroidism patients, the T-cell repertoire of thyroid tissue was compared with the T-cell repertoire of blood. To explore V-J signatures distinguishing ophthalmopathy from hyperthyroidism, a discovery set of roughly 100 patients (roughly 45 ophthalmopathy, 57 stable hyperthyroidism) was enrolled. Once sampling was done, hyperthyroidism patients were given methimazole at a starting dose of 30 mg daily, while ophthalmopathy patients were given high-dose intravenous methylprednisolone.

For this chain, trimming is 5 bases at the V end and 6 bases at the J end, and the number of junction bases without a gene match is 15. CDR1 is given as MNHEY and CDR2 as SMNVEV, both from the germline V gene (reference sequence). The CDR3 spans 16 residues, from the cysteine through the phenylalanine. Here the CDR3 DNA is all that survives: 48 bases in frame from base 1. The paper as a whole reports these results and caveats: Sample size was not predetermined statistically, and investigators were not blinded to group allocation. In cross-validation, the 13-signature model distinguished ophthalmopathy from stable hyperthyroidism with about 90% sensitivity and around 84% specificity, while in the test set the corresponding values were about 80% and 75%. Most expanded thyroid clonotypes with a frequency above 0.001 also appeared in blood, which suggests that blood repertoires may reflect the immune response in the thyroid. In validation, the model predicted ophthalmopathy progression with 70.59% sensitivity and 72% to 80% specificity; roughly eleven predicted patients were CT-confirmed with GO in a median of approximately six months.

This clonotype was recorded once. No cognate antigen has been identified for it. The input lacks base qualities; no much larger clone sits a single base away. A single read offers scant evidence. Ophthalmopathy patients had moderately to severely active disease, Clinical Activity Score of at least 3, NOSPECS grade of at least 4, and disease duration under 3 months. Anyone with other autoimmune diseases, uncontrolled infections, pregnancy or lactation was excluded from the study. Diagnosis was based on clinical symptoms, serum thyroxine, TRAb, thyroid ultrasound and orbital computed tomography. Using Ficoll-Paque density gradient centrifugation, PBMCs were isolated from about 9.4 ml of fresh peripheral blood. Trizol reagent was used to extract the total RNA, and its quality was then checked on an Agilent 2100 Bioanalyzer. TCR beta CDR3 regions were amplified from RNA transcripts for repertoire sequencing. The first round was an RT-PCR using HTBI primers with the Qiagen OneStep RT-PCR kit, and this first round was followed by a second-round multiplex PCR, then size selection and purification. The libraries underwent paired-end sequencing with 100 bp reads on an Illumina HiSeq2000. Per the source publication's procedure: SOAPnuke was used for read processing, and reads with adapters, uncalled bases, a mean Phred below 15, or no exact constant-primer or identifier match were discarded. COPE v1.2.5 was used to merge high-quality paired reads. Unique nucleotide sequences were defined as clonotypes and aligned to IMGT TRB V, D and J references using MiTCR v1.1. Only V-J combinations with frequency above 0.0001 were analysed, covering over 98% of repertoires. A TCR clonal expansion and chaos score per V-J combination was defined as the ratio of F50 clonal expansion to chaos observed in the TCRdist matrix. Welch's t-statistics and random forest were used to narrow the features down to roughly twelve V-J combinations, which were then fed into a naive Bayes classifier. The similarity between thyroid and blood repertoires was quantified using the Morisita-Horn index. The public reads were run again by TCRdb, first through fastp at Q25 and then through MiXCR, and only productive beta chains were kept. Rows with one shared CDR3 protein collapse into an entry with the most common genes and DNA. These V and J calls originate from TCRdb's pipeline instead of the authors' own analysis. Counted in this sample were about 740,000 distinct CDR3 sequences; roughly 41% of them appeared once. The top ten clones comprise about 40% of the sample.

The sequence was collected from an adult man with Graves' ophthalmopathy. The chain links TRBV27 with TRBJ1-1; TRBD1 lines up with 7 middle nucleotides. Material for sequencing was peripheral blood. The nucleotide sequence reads TGTGCCAGCAGTGAGGACAGGAGCGGAGTTTATTCTGAAGCTTTCTTT. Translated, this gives CASSEDRSGVYSEAFF.